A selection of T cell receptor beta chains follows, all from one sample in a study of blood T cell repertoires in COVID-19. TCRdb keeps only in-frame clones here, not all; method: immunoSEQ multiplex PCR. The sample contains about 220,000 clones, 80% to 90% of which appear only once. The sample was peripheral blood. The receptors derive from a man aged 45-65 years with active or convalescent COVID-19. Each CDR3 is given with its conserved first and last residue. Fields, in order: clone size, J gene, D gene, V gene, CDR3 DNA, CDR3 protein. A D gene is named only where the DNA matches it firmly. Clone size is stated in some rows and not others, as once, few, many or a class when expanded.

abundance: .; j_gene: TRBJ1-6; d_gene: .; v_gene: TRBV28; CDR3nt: TGTGCCAGCAGTTTTGGGGCCCAGCCTGATAATTCACCCCTCCACTTT; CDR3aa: CASSFGAQPDNSPLHF
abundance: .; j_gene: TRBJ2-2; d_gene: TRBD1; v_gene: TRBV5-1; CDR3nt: TGCGCCAGCAAGGGACAGGGGGCGACCGGGGAGCTGTTTTTT; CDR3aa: CASKGQGATGELFF
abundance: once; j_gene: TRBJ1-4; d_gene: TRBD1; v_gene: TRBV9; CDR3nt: TGTGCCAGCAGCGGAAAGACAGGGGGCGCTGGGGAAAAACTGTTTTTT; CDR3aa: CASSGKTGGAGEKLFF
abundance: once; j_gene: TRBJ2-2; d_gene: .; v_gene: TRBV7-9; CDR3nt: TGTGCCAGCAGCTCATGGGGCAGGGCGAGCGCCGGGGAGCTGTTTTTT; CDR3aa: CASSSWGRASAGELFF
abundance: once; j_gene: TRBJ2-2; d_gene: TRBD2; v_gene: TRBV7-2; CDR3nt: TGTGCCAGCAGCTTGGCTAGCGGGTCCGGGGAGCTGTTTTTT; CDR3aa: CASSLASGSGELFF
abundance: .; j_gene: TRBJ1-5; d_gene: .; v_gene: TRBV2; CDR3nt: TGTGCCAGCAGTGAGTTAGGAGATAGCAATCAGCCCCAGCATTTT; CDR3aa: CASSELGDSNQPQHF
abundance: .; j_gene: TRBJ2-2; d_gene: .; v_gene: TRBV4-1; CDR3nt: TGCGCCAGCAGCCAAGGACCGGCGGGCACCGGGGAGCTGTTTTTT; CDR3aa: CASSQGPAGTGELFF
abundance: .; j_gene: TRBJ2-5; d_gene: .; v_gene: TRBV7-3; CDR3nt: TGTGCCAGCAGCCGGGGGTACCAAGAGACCCAGTACTTC; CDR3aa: CASSRGYQETQYF
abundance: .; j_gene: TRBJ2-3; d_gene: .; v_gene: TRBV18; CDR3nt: TGTGCCAGCTCACCACTGTCAGGAGATACGCAGTATTTT; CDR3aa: CASSPLSGDTQYF
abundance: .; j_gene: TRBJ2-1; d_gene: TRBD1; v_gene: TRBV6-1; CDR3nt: TGTGCCAGCAGTGAGGACAGGGATCATGGGTATGAGCAGTTCTTC; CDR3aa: CASSEDRDHGYEQFF
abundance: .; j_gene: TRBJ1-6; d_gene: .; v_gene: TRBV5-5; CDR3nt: TGTGCCAGCAGCTTCCAACGGAGCTCCTATAATTCACCCCTCCACTTT; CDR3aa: CASSFQRSSYNSPLHF
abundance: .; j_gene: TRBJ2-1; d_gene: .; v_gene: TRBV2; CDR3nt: TGTGCCAGCAGGGCCCGCGGACTTAGGGGGGGGGACGCCTACAATGAGCAGTTCTTC; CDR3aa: CASRARGLRGGDAYNEQFF
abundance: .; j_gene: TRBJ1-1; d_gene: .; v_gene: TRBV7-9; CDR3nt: TGTGCCAGCAGCTTAGGGACAGCGAACACTGAAGCTTTCTTT; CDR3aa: CASSLGTANTEAFF
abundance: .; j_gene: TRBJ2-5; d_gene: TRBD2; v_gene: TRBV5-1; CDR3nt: TGCGCCAGCAGCCCCGGGGGAGGGGACCAAGAGACCCAGTACTTC; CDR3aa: CASSPGGGDQETQYF
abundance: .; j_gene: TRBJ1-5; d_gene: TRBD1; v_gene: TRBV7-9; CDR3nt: TGTGCCAGGGACAGGGCCATTAGCAATCAGCCCCAGCATTTT; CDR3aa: CARDRAISNQPQHF
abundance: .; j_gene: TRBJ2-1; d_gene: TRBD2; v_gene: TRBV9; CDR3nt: TGTGCCAGCAGCGTAGGGACTAGTGATGAGCAGTTCTTC; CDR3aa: CASSVGTSDEQFF
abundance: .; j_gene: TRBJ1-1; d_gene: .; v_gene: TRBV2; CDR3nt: TGTGCCAGCAGTGTGGGGCAGAACACTGAAGCTTTCTTT; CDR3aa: CASSVGQNTEAFF
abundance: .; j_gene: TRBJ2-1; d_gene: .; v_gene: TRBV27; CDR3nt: TGTGCCAGCAGTTTAAGAGTCAGGGTGCATGAGCAGTTCTTC; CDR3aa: CASSLRVRVHEQFF
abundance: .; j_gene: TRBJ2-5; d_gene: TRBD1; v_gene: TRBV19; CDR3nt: TGTGCCAGTAGTGGACAGGGTGGAGAGACCCAGTACTTC; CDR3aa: CASSGQGGETQYF
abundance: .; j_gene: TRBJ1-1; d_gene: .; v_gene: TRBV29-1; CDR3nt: TGCAGCGTTCTAAGGACAGAGAACACTGAAGCTTTCTTT; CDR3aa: CSVLRTENTEAFF
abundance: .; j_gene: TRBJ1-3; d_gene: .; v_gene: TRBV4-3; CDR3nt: TGCGCCAGCAGCCGAGGACCTCAGGGCTCTGGAAACACCATATATTTT; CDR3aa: CASSRGPQGSGNTIYF
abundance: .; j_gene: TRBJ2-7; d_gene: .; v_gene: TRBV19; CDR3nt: TGTGCCAGTAGTTCCGGACAGAGCCACCTCGCCGAGCAGTACTTC; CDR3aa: CASSSGQSHLAEQYF
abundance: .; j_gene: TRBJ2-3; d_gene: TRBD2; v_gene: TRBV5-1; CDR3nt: TGCGCCAGCAGCTTGAGTCCTTGGCTAGCGGATAGCACAGATACGCAGTATTTT; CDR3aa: CASSLSPWLADSTDTQYF
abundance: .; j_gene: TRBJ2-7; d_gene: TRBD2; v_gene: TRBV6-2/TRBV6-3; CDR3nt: TGTGCCAGCAGCCACGGACTAGAGACCTACGAGCAGTACTTC; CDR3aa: CASSHGLETYEQYF
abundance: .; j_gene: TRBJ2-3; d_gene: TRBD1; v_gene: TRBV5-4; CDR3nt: TGTGCCAGCAGCTTGGTGGGACAGCACACAGATACGCAGTATTTT; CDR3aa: CASSLVGQHTDTQYF
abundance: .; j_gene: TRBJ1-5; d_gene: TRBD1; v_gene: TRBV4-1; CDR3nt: TGCGCCAGCAGCCCTGGACAGGGCGGTCAGCCCCAGCATTTT; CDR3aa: CASSPGQGGQPQHF
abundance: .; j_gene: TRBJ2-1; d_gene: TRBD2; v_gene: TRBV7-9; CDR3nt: TGTGCCAGCAGCTCCCTAGCGGGAGAAATCCGCTCCTACAATGAGCAGTTCTTC; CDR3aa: CASSSLAGEIRSYNEQFF